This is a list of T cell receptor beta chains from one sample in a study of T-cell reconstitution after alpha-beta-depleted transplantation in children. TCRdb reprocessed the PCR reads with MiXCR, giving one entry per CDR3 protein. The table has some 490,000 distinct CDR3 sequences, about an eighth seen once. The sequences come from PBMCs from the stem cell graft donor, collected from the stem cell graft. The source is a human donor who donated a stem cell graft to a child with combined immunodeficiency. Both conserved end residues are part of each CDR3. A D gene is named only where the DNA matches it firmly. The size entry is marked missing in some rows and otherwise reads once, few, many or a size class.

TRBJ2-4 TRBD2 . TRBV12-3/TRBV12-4 CASSFTLAGARYF TGTGCCAGCAGTTTTACGCTAGCGGGAGCCCGGTACTTC
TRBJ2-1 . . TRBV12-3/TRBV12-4 CASSWETIYNEQFF TGTGCCAGCAGTTGGGAAACAATATACAATGAGCAGTTCTTC
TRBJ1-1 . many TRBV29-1 CSSKRANGNTEAFF TGCAGCTCGAAAAGGGCTAACGGGAACACTGAAGCTTTCTTT
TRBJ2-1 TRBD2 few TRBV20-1 CSAMGGGGGAAGTFDEQFF TGCAGTGCTATGGGCGGTGGCGGGGGGGCGGCTGGTACATTCGATGAGCAGTTCTTC
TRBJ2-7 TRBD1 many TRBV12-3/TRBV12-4 CASSLRTGMQYF TGTGCCAGCAGTTTGAGGACAGGGATGCAGTACTTC
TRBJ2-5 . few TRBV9 CASSYTGMETQYF TGTGCCAGCAGCTACACAGGGATGGAGACCCAGTACTTC
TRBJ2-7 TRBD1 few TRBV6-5 CASSSGTGGRYEQYF TGTGCCAGCAGTTCTGGGACAGGGGGCAGGTACGAGCAGTACTTC
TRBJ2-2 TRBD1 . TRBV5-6 CASSSGQGRPWTGELFF TGTGCCAGCAGCTCTGGACAGGGAAGGCCCTGGACCGGGGAGCTGTTTTTT
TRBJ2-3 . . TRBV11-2 CASSLPITGEGTDTQYF TGTGCCAGCAGCTTACCCATCACGGGAGAGGGGACAGATACGCAGTATTTT
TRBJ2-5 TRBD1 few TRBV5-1 CASSAGTGIVQETQYF TGCGCCAGCAGCGCGGGGACAGGGATTGTCCAAGAGACCCAGTACTTC
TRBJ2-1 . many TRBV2 CASSRMGGVSSYNEQFF TGTGCCAGCAGCCGAATGGGGGGAGTGAGCTCCTACAATGAGCAGTTCTTC
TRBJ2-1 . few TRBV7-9 CASSPVQGNNEQFF TGTGCCAGCAGCCCTGTACAGGGAAACAATGAGCAGTTCTTC
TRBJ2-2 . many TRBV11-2 CASSSVQGRGTGELFF TGTGCCAGCAGCTCCGTTCAGGGGAGAGGGACCGGGGAGCTGTTTTTT
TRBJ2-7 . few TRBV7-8 CASSLGGGDGRFLF TGTGCCAGCAGCTTAGGAGGGGGAGACGGGCGCTTCCTCTTC
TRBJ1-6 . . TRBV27 CASSSRRHSPLHF TGTGCCAGCAGCTCCCGCCGGCATTCACCCCTCCACTTT
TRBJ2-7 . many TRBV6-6 CASSYGQYEQYF TGTGCCAGCAGTTACGGGCAGTACGAGCAGTACTTC
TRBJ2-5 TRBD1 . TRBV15 CATSRRQGQETQYF TGTGCCACCAGCCGCAGACAGGGACAAGAGACCCAGTACTTC
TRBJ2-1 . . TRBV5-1 CASSLPDQTEQFF TGCGCCAGCAGTCTCCCGGATCAGACTGAGCAGTTCTTC
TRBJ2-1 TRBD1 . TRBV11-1 CASSAQWAGQGFF TGTGCCAGCAGCGCTCAGTGGGCGGGACAGGGGTTCTTC
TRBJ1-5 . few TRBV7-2 CASAKGGSNQPQHF TGTGCCAGCGCCAAGGGAGGTAGCAATCAGCCCCAGCATTTT
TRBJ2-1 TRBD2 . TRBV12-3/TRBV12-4 CASMAGDDRNNEQFF TGTGCCAGCATGGCGGGGGACGACAGAAACAATGAGCAGTTCTTC
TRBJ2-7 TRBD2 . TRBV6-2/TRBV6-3 CASSYSLGLQGRTSESPRLYEQYF TGTGCCAGCAGTTACTCCTTAGGCCTACAGGGTCGGACTAGCGAGAGCCCTCGCCTCTACGAGCAGTACTTC
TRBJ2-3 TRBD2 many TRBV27 CASSQALAGLGDTQYF TGTGCCAGCAGTCAGGCCCTAGCGGGGTTGGGAGATACGCAGTATTTT
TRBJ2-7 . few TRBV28 CASSLTRDTHYEQYF TGTGCCAGCAGTTTAACCCGGGACACCCACTACGAGCAGTACTTC
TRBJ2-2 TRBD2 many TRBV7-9 CASSSRLADTGELFF TGTGCCAGCAGCTCCAGACTAGCGGACACCGGGGAGCTGTTTTTT
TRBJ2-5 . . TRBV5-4 CASKENNQETQYF TGTGCCAGCAAGGAGAATAACCAAGAGACCCAGTACTTC
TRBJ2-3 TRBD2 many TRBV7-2 CASSRTSGGTDTQYF TGTGCCAGCAGCCGGACTAGCGGGGGCACAGATACGCAGTATTTT
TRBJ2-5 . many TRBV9 CASSVEGQTQETQYF TGTGCCAGCAGCGTAGAGGGTCAGACCCAAGAGACCCAGTACTTC
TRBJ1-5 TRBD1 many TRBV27 CASSLQGGTQPQHF TGTGCCAGCAGTTTACAGGGGGGAACTCAGCCCCAGCATTTT
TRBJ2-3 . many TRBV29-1 CSVGVGTSTDTQYF TGCAGCGTTGGAGTCGGGACTAGCACAGATACGCAGTATTTT
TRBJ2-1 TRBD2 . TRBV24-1 CATSDVPGLAGLDEQFF TGTGCCACCAGTGATGTCCCGGGACTAGCGGGACTGGATGAGCAGTTCTTC
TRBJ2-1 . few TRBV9 CASSVAGFMNEQFF TGTGCCAGCAGCGTAGCGGGTTTTATGAATGAGCAGTTCTTC
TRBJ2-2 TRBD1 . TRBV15 CATSIQGWELFF TGTGCCACCAGCATACAGGGGTGGGAGCTGTTTTTT
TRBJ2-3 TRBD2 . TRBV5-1 CASSAGTSARDTQYF TGCGCCAGCAGCGCCGGGACTAGCGCACGGGATACGCAGTATTTT
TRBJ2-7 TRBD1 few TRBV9 CASSVAGQGAYEQYF TGTGCCAGCAGCGTAGCGGGACAGGGGGCCTACGAGCAGTACTTC
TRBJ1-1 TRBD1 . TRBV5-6 CASSFGQGLNTEAFF TGTGCCAGCAGCTTCGGACAGGGGTTGAACACTGAAGCTTTCTTT
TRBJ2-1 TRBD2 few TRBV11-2 CASSLDLGTSGRGEQFF TGTGCCAGCAGCTTAGATCTAGGGACTAGCGGGAGAGGTGAGCAGTTCTTC
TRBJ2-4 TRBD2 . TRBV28 CASSPGFLAGPKGAENIQYF TGTGCCAGCAGTCCCGGATTCCTAGCGGGGCCGAAAGGGGCCGAAAACATTCAGTACTTC
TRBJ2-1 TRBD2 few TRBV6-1 CASSVGAGVVNEQFF TGTGCCAGCAGTGTGGGAGCGGGGGTCGTCAATGAGCAGTTCTTC
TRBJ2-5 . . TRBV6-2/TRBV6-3 CASSYQGRGQETQYF TGTGCCAGCAGCTACCAAGGACGGGGCCAAGAGACCCAGTACTTC
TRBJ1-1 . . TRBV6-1 CASSEAFQANTEAFF TGTGCCAGCAGTGAAGCGTTTCAGGCGAACACTGAAGCTTTCTTT
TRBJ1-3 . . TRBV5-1 CASSSGRSSGNTIYF TGCGCCAGCAGCAGCGGACGGTCCTCTGGAAACACCATATATTTT
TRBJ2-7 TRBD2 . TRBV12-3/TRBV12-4 CASLPRGGRKNEQYF TGTGCCAGCCTGCCGAGGGGCGGGAGAAAAAACGAGCAGTACTTC